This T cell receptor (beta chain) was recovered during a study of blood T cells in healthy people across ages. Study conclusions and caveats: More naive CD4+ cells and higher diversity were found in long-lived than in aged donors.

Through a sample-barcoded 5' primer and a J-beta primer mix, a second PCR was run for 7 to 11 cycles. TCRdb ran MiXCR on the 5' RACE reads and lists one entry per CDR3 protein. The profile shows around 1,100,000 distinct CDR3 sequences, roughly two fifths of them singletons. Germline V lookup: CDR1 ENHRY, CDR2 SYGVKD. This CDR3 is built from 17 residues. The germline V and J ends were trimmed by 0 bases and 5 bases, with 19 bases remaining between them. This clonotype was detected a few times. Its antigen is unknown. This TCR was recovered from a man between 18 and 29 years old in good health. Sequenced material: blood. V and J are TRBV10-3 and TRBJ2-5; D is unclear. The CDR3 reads CAISESNSPSDGETQYF. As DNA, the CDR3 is TGTGCCATCAGTGAGTCAAACTCTCCGTCCGACGGGGAGACCCAGTACTTC.